The 15 T cell receptor beta chains given below trace back to one sample, sequenced in a study of blood T cell repertoires in COVID-19. The method was immunoSEQ multiplex PCR; TCRdb's version includes in-frame clones alone and lacks a portion of them. The sample shows about 210,000 clones, around four fifths of them seen only once. The specimen was peripheral blood. These receptors originate from a man between 50 and 59 years old with active or convalescent COVID-19.

The chain uses TRBV11-3 and TRBJ1-1; D is ambiguous. The CDR3 spans 13 residues. The germline gives CDR1 SGHNT, CDR2 YENEEA. V lost 2 bases and J lost 3, with 7 bases in between. The CDR3 bases are TGTGCCAGCAGCTTAACTCGCTACACTGAAGCTTTCTTT. It is translated as CASSLTRYTEAFF.

The chain combines TRBV29-1 with TRBJ1-4; a possible D gene is TRBD1 (6 bases). From germline, CDR1 is SQVTM and CDR2 ANQGSEA. Trimming took 3 bases from V and 7 from J, leaving 15 bases between them. The CDR3 covers 14 residues. Written as DNA, the CDR3 is TGCAGCGTTGAGAATAGGCAGGGGAGTGAAAAACTGTTTTTT. Amino acid sequence: CSVENRQGSEKLFF.

The CDR3: CASSVGSTMSSGANVLTF. Written as DNA, the CDR3 is TGTGCCAGCAGCGTGGGGAGCACGATGTCTTCCGGGGCCAACGTCCTGACTTTC. The chain combines TRBV9 with TRBJ2-6; the D gene is possibly TRBD2 (5 bases). From germline, CDR1 is SGDLS and CDR2 YYNGEE. CDR3 length: 18 amino acids. Trimming took 2 bases from V and 4 from J, leaving 19 bases between them.

This clone was seen just once. The genes are TRBV7-2 and TRBJ1-4, with 8 bases matching TRBD1. The V and J ends lost 1 base and 8 bases, in that order; junction bases with no gene match: 3. The V gene's germline CDR1 is SGHTA and CDR2 FQGNSA. The CDR3 has 14 residues. DNA for the CDR3: TGTGCCAGCAGCTTAGAACAGGGGGGGGAAAAACTGTTTTTT. Amino acids: CASSLEQGGEKLFF.

V usage is TRBV7-3 and J usage is TRBJ1-5; 8 positions agree with TRBD1. Germline CDR1 reads SGHTA; CDR2 reads FQGTGA. This CDR3 is 14 amino acids long. J was trimmed by 4 bases and V by 6 bases; bases with no gene match: 5. The CDR3 here is CASSARTGNQPQHF. The CDR3 DNA is TGTGCCAGCAGTGCCCGGACAGGGAATCAGCCCCAGCATTTT.

This chain joins TRBV5-1 and TRBJ1-2; 8 bases are shared with TRBD1. CDR1 SGHRS and CDR2 YFSETQ come from the germline V gene. This CDR3 contains 15 residues. The junction had 9 bases not matched to a gene; V was cut back by 3 bases and J by 5 bases. The CDR3 region is CASSSQGAGMYGYTF. The CDR3 nucleotides are TGCGCCAGCAGCTCTCAGGGGGCGGGCATGTATGGCTACACCTTC.

In DNA, the CDR3 is TGCAGCGTTGAAGCCCCGGCGGGGGCCGGAGCCTACGAGCAGTACTTC. It specifies CSVEAPAGAGAYEQYF. This sequence joins TRBV29-1 and TRBJ2-7, with D perhaps TRBD2 (7 bases). V was cut by 1 base and J by 2 bases, with 18 bases left in between. The CDR3 spans 16 residues. Germline CDR1 SQVTM, CDR2 ANQGSEA.

V usage is TRBV7-9 and J usage is TRBJ2-7; TRBD1 agrees at 9 bases. V dropped 4 bases and J dropped 2; count of bases not matched to a gene: 9. This CDR3 contains 16 residues. Per the germline V gene, CDR1 is SEHNR and CDR2 is FQNEAQ (reference sequence). In DNA form, the CDR3 reads TGTGCCAGCAGCTCGCCCTCCGGGACAGGGACCTACGAGCAGTACTTC. Protein product: CASSSPSGTGTYEQYF.

The table lists this clone with a few counts. This rearrangement joins TRBV12-5 to TRBJ2-7; D uncertain. V lost 4 bases, J lost 3 bases, and 10 bases lay in between. Germline assignment: CDR1 LGHNT and CDR2 FRNRAP. CDR3 length equals 13 residues. The CDR3 is CASGSPPGYEQYF. CDR3 nucleotides: TGTGCTAGTGGTTCCCCACCAGGCTACGAGCAGTACTTC.

The chain employs TRBV20-1 and TRBJ1-5; no firm D call. The V gene lost 3 bases and the J gene lost 3 bases, with 12 bases spanning the gap. The CDR3 is 14 residues long. CDR1 and CDR2 (germline): DFQATT, SNEGSKA (reference sequence). The CDR3 spells CSASPRLSNQPQHF. Here the CDR3 DNA reads TGCAGTGCTAGTCCCAGACTCTCCAATCAGCCCCAGCATTTT.

The CDR3 is CASSPTAASGANVLTF. The CDR3, as DNA: TGTGCCAGCAGTCCCACGGCGGCTAGCGGGGCCAACGTCCTGACTTTC. This chain uses TRBV3-1 (or the pseudogene TRBV3-2) with TRBJ2-6, with D tentatively TRBD2 (5 bases). Per germline, CDR1 LGHDT and CDR2 YNNKEL (reference sequence). CDR3 length equals 16 residues. V shed 6 bases and J shed 4 bases, with 16 bases lying between them.

The chain recombines TRBV19 with TRBJ1-5; the D gene is possibly TRBD1 (5 bases). CDR1 LNHDA and CDR2 SQIVND come from the germline V gene (reference sequence). V gave up 4 bases and J gave up 4 bases, with 17 bases separating them. CDR3 length: 16 residues. The CDR3 loop is CASSTRGSGWNQPQHF. DNA of the CDR3: TGTGCCAGTAGTACCCGGGGGTCGGGGTGGAATCAGCCCCAGCATTTT.

This chain connects TRBV28 to TRBJ2-4; TRBD1 agrees at 9 bases. The germline V gene has CDR1 MDHEN and CDR2 SYDVKM. V trimming: 6 bases; J trimming: 7 bases; junction bases outside the gene matches: 7. The CDR3 length is 14 residues. CDR3 coding DNA: TGTGCCAGCAGCCCTGGACAGGGGCGGAACATTCAGTACTTC. Protein: CASSPGQGRNIQYF.

The chain uses TRBV3-1 (or the pseudogene TRBV3-2) and TRBJ2-3; 7 nucleotides line up with TRBD2. V shed 5 bases, J shed 4 bases, and the junction held 9 bases outside the gene matches. CDR3 length equals 15 residues. Germline V CDR1 and CDR2: LGHDT, YNNKEL (reference sequence). CDR3 region: CASSSRLASPDTQYF. The CDR3 DNA is TGTGCCAGCAGCTCCCGACTAGCCTCCCCAGATACGCAGTATTTT.

This rearrangement joins TRBV27 to TRBJ1-4, with 8 bases identical to TRBD1. With 6 bases clipped from V and 10 bases from J, the junction kept 10 bases outside the gene matches. Germline V gene lookup returns CDR1 MNHEY and CDR2 SMNVEV (reference sequence). The CDR3 is 14 residues long. CDR3 sequence (DNA): TGTGCCAGCAGATCCACAGGGGGGTTTGGAAAACTGTTTTTT. Its protein product is CASRSTGGFGKLFF. Drawing the rest from reference TRBV27 and TRBJ1-4, the complete variable domain is EAQVTQNPRYLITVTGKKLTVTCSQNMNHEYMSWYRQDPGLGLRQIYYSMNVEVTDKGDVPEGYKVSRKEKRNFPLILESPSPNQTSLYFCASRSTGGFGKLFFGSGTQLSVL.